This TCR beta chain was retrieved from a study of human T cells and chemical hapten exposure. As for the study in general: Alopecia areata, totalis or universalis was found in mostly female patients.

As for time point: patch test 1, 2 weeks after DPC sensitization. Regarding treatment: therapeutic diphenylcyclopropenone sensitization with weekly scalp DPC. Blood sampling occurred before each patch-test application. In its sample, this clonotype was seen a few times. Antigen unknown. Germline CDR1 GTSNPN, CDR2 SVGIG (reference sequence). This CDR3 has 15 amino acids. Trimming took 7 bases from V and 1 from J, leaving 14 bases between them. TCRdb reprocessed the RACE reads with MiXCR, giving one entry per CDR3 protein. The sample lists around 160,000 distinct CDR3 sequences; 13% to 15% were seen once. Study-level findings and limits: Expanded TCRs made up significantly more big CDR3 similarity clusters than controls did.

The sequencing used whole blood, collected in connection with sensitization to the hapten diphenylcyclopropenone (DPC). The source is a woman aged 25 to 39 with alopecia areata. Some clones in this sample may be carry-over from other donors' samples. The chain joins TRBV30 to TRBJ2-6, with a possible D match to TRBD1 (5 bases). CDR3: CAFSRDSSGANVLTF. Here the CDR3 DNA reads TGTGCCTTCAGCAGGGATTCTTCTGGGGCCAACGTCCTGACTTTC. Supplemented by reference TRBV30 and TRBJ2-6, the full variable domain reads SQTIHQWPATLVQPVGSPLSLECTVEGTSNPNLYWYRQAAGRGLQLLFYSVGIGQISSEVPQNLSASRPQDRQFILSSKKLLLSDSGFYLCAFSRDSSGANVLTFGAGSRLTVL.